A selection of T cell receptor beta chains follows, all from one sample in a study of blood T cells in healthy people across ages. TCRdb called the 5' RACE reads again in MiXCR, with one record for every CDR3 protein. The table lists 1.5 million to 2 million distinct CDR3 sequences, roughly 27% of them singletons. The sample comprised blood. These receptors came from a woman in her twenties or thirties in good health. CDR3s include the opening cysteine and the closing phenylalanine or tryptophan. The order of the fields is V gene, J gene, D gene, clone size, CDR3 DNA, CDR3 protein. The D gene is left open where the match is weak. Some rows have no size entry. The others give once, few or many, or a class for an expanded clone.

>TRBV7-8|TRBJ2-2|NA|few
TGTGCCAGCAGCCTGGGCAGGGCCGGGGAGCTGTTTTTT
CASSLGRAGELFF
>TRBV4-1|TRBJ2-7|NA|few
TGCGCCAGCAGCCACCCCCAGAGGGTCGACGAGCAGTACTTC
CASSHPQRVDEQYF
>TRBV20-1|TRBJ2-3|NA|NA
TGCAGTGCTAGAGACGGGGAAGGACGACGACCCCCAGATACGCAGTATTTT
CSARDGEGRRPPDTQYF
>TRBV5-8|TRBJ1-2|TRBD1|few
TGTGCCAGCAGCCGCGGGGGACAGGGGAGAGGTGGCTACACCTTC
CASSRGGQGRGGYTF
>TRBV6-1|TRBJ2-3|NA|few
TGTGCCAGCAGTGAAGTTTTGGGGGGCCTCACAGATACGCAGTATTTT
CASSEVLGGLTDTQYF
>TRBV7-2|TRBJ2-7|TRBD1|many
TGTGCCAGCAGCTTATGGACAGGGGGCGCGTACGAGCAGTACTTC
CASSLWTGGAYEQYF
>TRBV6-1|TRBJ2-7|NA|few
TGTGCCAGCAGTACAGCGGTAGACGCCTACGAGCAGTACTTC
CASSTAVDAYEQYF
>TRBV12-3/TRBV12-4|TRBJ2-2|NA|few
TGTGCCAGCAGTTCGTTGACCGGGGAGCTGTTTTTT
CASSSLTGELFF
>TRBV2|TRBJ2-5|NA|few
TGTGCCAGCAGGGGGACTGGTGGAGAGACCCAGTACTTC
CASRGTGGETQYF
>TRBV20-1|TRBJ1-6|NA|NA
TGCAGTGCTAGAGAAGGTCTCTATAATTCACCCCTCCACTTT
CSAREGLYNSPLHF
>TRBV29-1|TRBJ2-6|NA|NA
TGCAGCGTGTCTAACTGGGCCTATGGGGCCAACGTCCTGACTTTC
CSVSNWAYGANVLTF
>TRBV6-2/TRBV6-3|TRBJ2-7|NA|NA
TGTGCCAGCAGTTACGTCGGGAGCAAAAGCTACGAGCGGTACTTC
CASSYVGSKSYERYF
>TRBV20-1|TRBJ2-7|NA|few
TGCAGTGCTAGAGATCCGTCAGACTTTTTCTACGAGCAGTACTTC
CSARDPSDFFYEQYF
>TRBV5-1|TRBJ2-1|NA|NA
TGCGCCAGCAGCTACCACCGGGACTTGAGCTCCTACAGTGAGCAGTTCTTC
CASSYHRDLSSYSEQFF
>TRBV6-1|TRBJ1-2|TRBD1|NA
TGTGCCAGCAGTGTTGACCCTACAGGGGTCAGTGGCTACACCTTC
CASSVDPTGVSGYTF
>TRBV10-3|TRBJ2-6|NA|NA
TGTGCCTTCAGTGAGTCAGGTATAGGGACCTCTGAGGCCAACGTCCTGACTTTC
CAFSESGIGTSEANVLTF
>TRBV29-1|TRBJ2-1|TRBD1|few
TGCAGCGCCGTGACAGGGGGCGCGGATGAGCAGTTCTTC
CSAVTGGADEQFF
>TRBV20-1|TRBJ1-1|TRBD1|few
TGCAGTGCTAGATACAGGGGGCCGGTCACTGAAGCTTTCTTT
CSARYRGPVTEAFF
>TRBV5-1|TRBJ2-1|TRBD2|NA
TGCGCCAGCAGCCCCGGACTAGCGGGGGACGACAATGAGCAGTTCTTC
CASSPGLAGDDNEQFF
>TRBV28|TRBJ2-4|NA|many
TGTGCCAGCAAGCCCGGGACATTAGGAGCCAAAAACATTCAGTACTTC
CASKPGTLGAKNIQYF
>TRBV29-1|TRBJ1-1|NA|NA
TGCAGCGTTGAGGGCGACAGCGCCCCTGAGGCTTTCTTT
CSVEGDSAPEAFF
>TRBV7-9|TRBJ2-7|NA|NA
TGTGCCAGCAGCTCCTCGGGGGACGCCTCCTACGAGCAGTACTTC
CASSSSGDASYEQYF
>TRBV5-6|TRBJ1-4|TRBD1|NA
TGTGCCAGCAGCTTGGCCGCGGACAGGACATCAGGTGAAAAACGGTTTTTT
CASSLAADRTSGEKRFF
>TRBV5-4|TRBJ1-1|NA|few
TGTGCCAGCAGCTTCACAGGGAGCACTGAAGCTTTCTTT
CASSFTGSTEAFF
>TRBV29-1|TRBJ1-1|NA|NA
TGCAGCACGAAAGGACAGAAGGGCACTGGAGCTTTCTTT
CSTKGQKGTGAFF
>TRBV12-3/TRBV12-4|TRBJ1-6|NA|NA
TGTGCCAGCAGTCAAGGGGAGGCCCTTCCACCCCTCCACTTT
CASSQGEALPPLHF
>TRBV2|TRBJ2-7|TRBD1|NA
TGTGCCAGCAGACGCTTGACAGGGTCATCCTACGAGCAGTACTTC
CASRRLTGSSYEQYF
>TRBV6-2/TRBV6-3|TRBJ2-1|TRBD2|NA
TGTGCCAGCAAGACTAGCGGGAGGTACAATGAGCAGTTCTTC
CASKTSGRYNEQFF
>TRBV10-3|TRBJ2-7|NA|NA
TGTGCCATCAGTGAGTCGGGAGCGGGCTATAACCACGAGCAGTACTTC
CAISESGAGYNHEQYF
>TRBV20-1|TRBJ2-7|NA|NA
TGCAGTGCTAGTGGGGGGGCGGGTTACCATGAGCAGTACTTC
CSASGGAGYHEQYF
>TRBV20-1|TRBJ2-5|NA|NA
TGCAGTGCTAGAGGGGGCGGGGTGGCCCAGTACTTC
CSARGGGVAQYF
>TRBV27|TRBJ2-1|NA|NA
TGTGCCAGCAGTCCTGACCCGCGACTCAATAAGCAGTTCTTC
CASSPDPRLNKQFF
>TRBV6-2/TRBV6-3|TRBJ1-1|TRBD1|NA
TGTGCCAGCAGCGCGGACAGGGTGTTTACTGAAGCTTTCTTT
CASSADRVFTEAFF
>TRBV18|TRBJ2-7|NA|NA
TGTGCCAGCTCACTCACAGGGACGCCCTCCACCTACGAGCAGTACTTC
CASSLTGTPSTYEQYF
>TRBV28|TRBJ1-5|NA|few
TGTGCCACCCGGGGCTTCGAGGAGAGCAATCAGCCCCAGCATTTT
CATRGFEESNQPQHF
>TRBV5-1|TRBJ2-3|NA|few
TGCGCCAGCAGCTTGGCCATAGCTTCCGCAGATACGCAGTATTTT
CASSLAIASADTQYF
>TRBV20-1|TRBJ1-1|NA|NA
TGCAGTGCTCACTCCCGGACGCAGAACACTGAAGCTTTCTTT
CSAHSRTQNTEAFF
>TRBV4-1|TRBJ2-3|TRBD2|many
TGCGCCAGCAGCCAAGAAGCGGGAGCAGATACGCAGTATTTT
CASSQEAGADTQYF
>TRBV12-3/TRBV12-4|TRBJ2-5|NA|few
TGTGCCAGCAGTTTTCAGGGTAACGTGGAGACCCAGTACTTC
CASSFQGNVETQYF
>TRBV6-1|TRBJ2-1|TRBD2|few
TGTGCCAGCATGACCCTCACGGGCGGGGGGGCCAACAATGAGCAGTTCTTC
CASMTLTGGGANNEQFF
>TRBV29-1|TRBJ2-1|TRBD2|few
TGCAGCGTCCGCACTAGCGACAATGAGCAGTTCTTC
CSVRTSDNEQFF
>TRBV28|TRBJ2-3|NA|NA
TGTGCCAGCAGGCCTCCCCCGGGACACACAACCACAGATACGCAGTATTTT
CASRPPPGHTTTDTQYF